This T cell receptor (beta chain) came from a study of beta chain features in type 1 diabetes. The CDR3 totals 17 residues. The germline CDR1 and CDR2 sequences are SGHDT and YYEEEE. With 4 bases clipped from V and 0 bases from J, the junction kept 12 bases outside the gene matches. This clone was seen a single time. Its specificity is unknown. General study points: All four CD4+ subsets of Type 1 diabetes patients contained TCRB CDR3s that were moderately but significantly shorter.

The authors reverse transcribed all of the isolated RNA, so sequencing captured expressed TCRB transcripts. The table came from immunoSEQ multiplex PCR; TCRdb's copy has only in-frame clones and leaves some out. The data contain 28,000 or so clones, almost 65% of them singletons. Sequenced material: Tregs from blood. The sequence was collected from a woman between 25 and 40 years old with type 1 diabetes. The V and J genes are TRBV5-6 and TRBJ1-1, with 7 bases lining up with TRBD1. CDR3 region: CASSLRGFWSLNTEAFF. DNA of the CDR3: TGTGCCAGCAGCCTCAGGGGGTTCTGGTCTTTGAACACTGAAGCTTTCTTT. Based on the CDR3 plus reference TRBV5-6 and TRBJ1-1, the full variable domain is DAGVTQSPTHLIKTRGQQVTLRCSPKSGHDTVSWYQQALGQGPQFIFQYYEEEERQRGNFPDRFSGHQFPNYSSELNVNALLLGDSALYLCASSLRGFWSLNTEAFFGQGTRLTVV.